This TCR beta chain was documented in a study of T-cell memory formation after mild COVID-19. The sample holds a few counts of this clonotype. This CDR3 region has 14 residues. Per germline, CDR1 SGHDT and CDR2 YYEEEE. The germline V and J ends were trimmed by 0 bases and 5 bases, with 11 bases remaining between them. TCRdb redid the calling of the 5' RACE reads with MiXCR, one entry per CDR3 protein. The data hold 470,000 or so distinct CDR3 sequences, with under 20% observed a single time. The chain carries TRBV5-6 and TRBJ2-5, with D perhaps TRBD1 (6 bases). Sequenced material: PBMCs or a T cell subset sorted from them (not recorded which). This clonotype originated in a man aged 18-30 years who had mild COVID-19 (a few samples of this study predate the infection). Cell type and time point are not known. In nucleotides, the CDR3 is TGTGCCAGCAGCTTGGCCACAGGGTGGGAGACCCAGTACTTC. Protein: CASSLATGWETQYF.